A selection of T cell receptor beta chains follows, all from one sample in a study of cytomegalovirus exposure and HLA in healthy donors. Data came from immunoSEQ multiplex PCR; TCRdb stores just in-frame clones and leaves some out. The top ten hold 0.8% of the sample, which has 200,000 or so clones, about 81% seen once. The specimen sequenced was PBMCs. These receptor sequences come from a woman aged 18-29 years in good health and CMV-seronegative. Each CDR3 is given with its conserved first and last residue. Fields, in order: J gene, V gene, CDR3 protein.

>TRBJ2-2|TRBV5-1
CASSLGAPNTGELFF
>TRBJ2-4|TRBV9
CASSAVAENIQYF
>TRBJ2-2|TRBV4-1
CASSQEGTGVTGELFF
>TRBJ2-7|TRBV14
CASSQGTGVPYEQYF
>TRBJ1-3|TRBV7-6
CASSGGYGSGNTIYF
>TRBJ2-1|TRBV27
CASGDFSSYNEQFF
>TRBJ2-1|TRBV6-4
CASSDSTLHEQFF
>TRBJ2-5|TRBV7-6
CASSRELGAQETQYF
>TRBJ2-7|TRBV27
CASSLSQTGYAEQYF
>TRBJ2-7|TRBV5-1
CASSLGGRGIDEQYF
>TRBJ2-5|TRBV28
CASSLSLAGKETQYF
>TRBJ2-3|TRBV27
CASSPLLAGSIDTQYF
>TRBJ1-6|TRBV27
CASSFGGSPLHF
>TRBJ2-3|TRBV7-8
CASSLDEASTDTQYF
>TRBJ2-3|TRBV6-5
CASSYSTHAATDTQYF
>TRBJ2-1|TRBV30
CAWSAQGLGEQFF